This entry is about one T cell receptor beta chain. As yet, its antigen is unknown. This sample was taken from a study of CD4 T cells in relation to SARS-CoV-2 and coronaviruses. Study-level results: Roughly three fifths of donors had memory CD4+ clonotypes crossrecognizing SARS-CoV-2 and common cold coronavirus spike. Crossreactivity was assessed only for spike protein, not other viral proteins.

Unexposed donor CD4+ T cells date from about 2011-2018, before the COVID-19 pandemic. Naive and memory CD4+ T cell DNA was deep-sequenced without culture. TCRdb keeps only in-frame clones here, not all; method: immunoSEQ multiplex PCR. The sample lists some 65,000 clones, 87% seen once, with 1.6% in the top ten. The CDR3 length is 15 residues. Trimming left V 3 bases short and J 1 base short, with 11 bases between. Germline CDR1 LNHDA, CDR2 SQIVND (reference sequence). Sequencing was carried out using memory CD4+ T cells from PBMCs. This TCR came from a human donor in good health. The J gene is TRBJ2-3, the V gene TRBV19; D is uncertain. CDR3: CASSMRHTRTDTQYF. The CDR3 DNA sequence: TGTGCCAGTAGTATGCGTCACACTCGCACAGATACGCAGTATTTT.